The 7 T cell receptor beta chains in this list originate from one sample, sequenced in a study of shared clonotypes between healthy human individuals. The data were produced by immunoSEQ multiplex PCR, yet TCRdb's version contains in-frame clones alone and is incomplete. Seen here are about 610,000 clones, around 97% observed once, and the top ten hold 0.057%. The sequencing input was naive CD4+ T cells sorted from blood. Subset of the sample: CD45RA+ positively selected. Every receptor here comes from a woman aged 25 to 39 in good health.

The rearrangement uses TRBV5-1 and TRBJ2-5; a possible D gene is TRBD1 (5 bases). Matching the DNA end better, TRBJ2-7 makes the J call doubtful. The CDR3 is 14 residues long. Per germline, CDR1 SGHRS and CDR2 YFSETQ. The DNA for the CDR3 is TGCGCCAGCAGCTTGGCGACAGCGAATTACGAGCAGTACTTC. Its protein product is CASSLATANYEQYF.

The chain is built from TRBV28 and TRBJ1-2, with D uncertain. From germline, CDR1 is MDHEN and CDR2 SYDVKM. Trimming pared 3 bases from V and 8 bases from J, leaving 16 bases between. The CDR3 has 14 residues. This CDR3 is CASSFSFQSRGYTF. The CDR3 nucleotides read TGTGCCAGCAGTTTTTCGTTCCAGTCGCGCGGCTACACCTTC.

The CDR3 sequence is CASSLAGRQNTEAFF. DNA of the CDR3: TGCGCCAGCAGCTTGGCAGGCAGACAGAACACTGAAGCTTTCTTT. This chain connects TRBV5-1 to TRBJ1-1; D gene ambiguous. Germline CDR1 and CDR2: SGHRS and YFSETQ. The CDR3 runs to 15 residues. The V and J ends lost 0 bases and 1 base respectively, with 10 bases between them.

This chain joins TRBV14 and TRBJ1-4, with no clear D. Trimming pared 0 bases from V and 5 bases from J, leaving 10 bases between. The germline V gene encodes CDR1 SGHDN and CDR2 FVKESK. CDR3 length: 15 residues. CDR3 in DNA: TGTGCCAGCAGCCAAGACGGACGATCAAATGAAAAACTGTTTTTT. Amino acids: CASSQDGRSNEKLFF.

The chain joins TRBV29-1 to TRBJ2-7; tentative D call: TRBD1 (5 bases). The CDR3 is 14 amino acids. Germline V gives CDR1 SQVTM, CDR2 ANQGSEA. Trimming shortened V by 0 bases and J by 5 bases, and 14 bases separated the two germline ends. The CDR3 DNA sequence: TGCAGCGTTGAAGATGACAGAAGGGGTCACGAGCAGTACTTC. Protein product: CSVEDDRRGHEQYF.

With respect to this clone: An end of the junction differs from the germline gene, which may be a read error. The rearrangement joins TRBV28 to TRBJ1-5; TRBD1 might be the D (5 bases). CDR1 is MDHEN, CDR2 SYDVKM, per germline. The CDR3 runs to 17 residues. In DNA, the CDR3 is TGTGCCAGCAGTCCCAGGGCGACAGTAGATAGCTATCAGCCCCAGCATTTT. This translates into CASSPRATVDSYQPQHF.

The chain employs TRBV28 and TRBJ2-7; TRBD2 agrees at 12 bases. J was trimmed by 2 bases and V by 5 bases; bases with no gene match: 1. Looked up from germline, CDR1 is MDHEN and CDR2 is SYDVKM. This CDR3 has 14 residues. As DNA, the CDR3 is TGTGCCAGCAGTCGACTAGCGGGAGCCTACGAGCAGTACTTC. It yields the protein CASSRLAGAYEQYF. Variable domain in full (rest from reference TRBV28 and TRBJ2-7): DVKVTQSSRYLVKRTGEKVFLECVQDMDHENMFWYRQDPGLGLRLIYFSYDVKMKEKGDIPEGYSVSREKKERFSLILESASTNQTSMYLCASSRLAGAYEQYFGPGTRLTVT.